This T cell receptor beta chain was identified during a study of monozygotic twins with inflammatory bowel disease. The CDR3 sequence is 13 residues long. Germline V CDR1 and CDR2: SGHRS, YFSETQ. The unique tags termed UMIs, each holding a 6-nucleotide sample barcode, were added by means of template switching. TCRdb re-called the 5' RACE reads, yielding one record per CDR3 amino acid sequence without DNA. The repertoire table contains about 210,000 distinct CDR3 sequences. Sequenced: blood. The chain carries TRBV5-1 and TRBJ2-7; TCRdb's assignment of TRBD1 cannot be checked, as there is no DNA. This receptor was taken from a human donor with ulcerative colitis or Crohn's disease, or a healthy co-twin of an affected twin (not recorded which). CDR3 amino acids: CASSPGQFFEQYF.